This TCR beta chain was sequenced in a study of T cells in Graves' hyperthyroidism and ophthalmopathy. RNA transcripts served as the template for amplifying TCR beta CDR3 regions. Using the HTBI primer set, a first-round RT-PCR was run on the TCR CDR3. TCRdb itself ran the multiplex PCR reads through MiXCR, one entry per CDR3 protein. The sample contains about 200,000 distinct CDR3 sequences, about a sixth of which appear only once. V was cut by 0 bases and J by 1 base, with 9 bases left in between. The CDR3 is 15 residues long. The V gene's germline CDR1 is SGHNT and CDR2 YENEEA. Sequenced material: blood. The chain joins TRBV11-3 to TRBJ1-1; no reliable D call. This TCR came from a woman between 50 and 59 years old with Graves' hyperthyroidism. In nucleotides, the CDR3 is TGTGCCAGCAGCTTAGAGGCTTCCTGGAACACTGAAGCTTTCTTT. Translating it yields CASSLEASWNTEAFF.